This TCR beta chain was retrieved from a study of cytomegalovirus exposure and HLA in healthy donors. Study context: Unique TCR beta sequences numbering about 100 million came from around 180 million T cells in an earlier analysis.

The V end was cut by 1 base, the J end by 3 bases, with 10 bases between. This CDR3 has 15 amino acids. The germline V gene encodes CDR1 SGHTA and CDR2 FQGTGA. The study's findings and limits: Roughly uniform sequencing depth across donors was assumed, possibly incorrectly.

In the PCR, 60 Vbeta and 13 Jbeta primers were used. In the authors' methods: Some 80 million unique TCR beta chains, some 11 million shared, were counted in a later analysis. Method: immunoSEQ multiplex PCR; TCRdb's copy keeps in-frame clones and lacks some. V and J calls and clone size are given by that table; D and trimming were obtained from the DNA. The table lists 110,000 to 150,000 clones, less than 85% of them singletons, with 2% to 2.5% in the top ten. Donors had nominal health at sampling but likely had unrecorded immune exposures. This clone was picked up a small number of times. Its antigen is currently unknown.

V and J are TRBV7-3 and TRBJ1-5, with D perhaps matching TRBD1 (6 bases). The specimen was PBMCs. This sequence was found in a woman aged 60-75 years in good health and CMV-seropositive. The CDR3 sequence: CASSLKQGDNQPQHF. CDR3 sequence (DNA): TGTGCCAGCAGCTTAAAACAGGGTGACAATCAGCCCCAGCATTTT.